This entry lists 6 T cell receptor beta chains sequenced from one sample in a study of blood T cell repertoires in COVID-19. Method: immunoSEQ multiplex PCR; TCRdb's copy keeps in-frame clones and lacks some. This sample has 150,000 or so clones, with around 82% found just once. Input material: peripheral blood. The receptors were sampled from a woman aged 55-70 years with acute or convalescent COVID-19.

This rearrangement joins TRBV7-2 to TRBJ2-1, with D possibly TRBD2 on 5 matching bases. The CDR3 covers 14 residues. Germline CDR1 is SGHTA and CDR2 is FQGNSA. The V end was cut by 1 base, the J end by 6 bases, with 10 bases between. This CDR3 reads CASSLVLVTNEQFF. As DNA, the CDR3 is TGTGCCAGCAGCTTAGTACTAGTTACCAATGAGCAGTTCTTC.

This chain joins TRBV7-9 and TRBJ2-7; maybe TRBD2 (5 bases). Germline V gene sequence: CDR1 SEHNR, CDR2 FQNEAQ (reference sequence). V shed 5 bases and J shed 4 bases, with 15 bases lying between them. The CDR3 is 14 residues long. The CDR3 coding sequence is TGTGCCAGCAGCCGAATATCAGCGGAGTACGAGCAGTACTTC. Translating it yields CASSRISAEYEQYF. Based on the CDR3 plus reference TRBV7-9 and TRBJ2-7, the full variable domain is DTGVSQNPRHKITKRGQNVTFRCDPISEHNRLYWYRQTLGQGPEFLTYFQNEAQLEKSRLLSDRFSAERPKGSFSTLEIQRTEQGDSAMYLCASSRISAEYEQYFGPGTRLTVT.

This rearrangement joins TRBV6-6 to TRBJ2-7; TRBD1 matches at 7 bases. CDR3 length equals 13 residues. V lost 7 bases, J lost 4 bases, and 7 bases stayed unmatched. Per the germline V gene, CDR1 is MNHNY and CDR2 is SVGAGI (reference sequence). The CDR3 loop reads CASTDRVKYEQYF. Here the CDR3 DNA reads TGTGCCAGCACCGACAGGGTAAAGTACGAGCAGTACTTC.

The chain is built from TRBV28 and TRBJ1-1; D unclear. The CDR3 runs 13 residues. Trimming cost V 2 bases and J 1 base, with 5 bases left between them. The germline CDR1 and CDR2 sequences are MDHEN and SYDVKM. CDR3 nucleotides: TGTGCCAGCAGTTTAACCAGGAACACTGAAGCTTTCTTT. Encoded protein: CASSLTRNTEAFF.

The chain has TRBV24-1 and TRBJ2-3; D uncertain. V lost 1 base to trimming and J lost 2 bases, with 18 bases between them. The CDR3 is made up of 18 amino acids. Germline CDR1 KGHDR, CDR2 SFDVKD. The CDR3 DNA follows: TGTGCCACCAGTGATTTAGAATTTCTGGCAGGCCTCACAGATACGCAGTATTTT. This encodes CATSDLEFLAGLTDTQYF.

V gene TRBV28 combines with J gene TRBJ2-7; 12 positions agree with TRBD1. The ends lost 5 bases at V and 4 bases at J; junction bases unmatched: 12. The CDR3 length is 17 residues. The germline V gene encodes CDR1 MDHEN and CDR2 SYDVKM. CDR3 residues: CASSLPLGQGAAYEQYF. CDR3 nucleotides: TGTGCCAGCAGTCTACCCCTGGGACAGGGGGCGGCATACGAGCAGTACTTC.